Each of the 32 T cell receptor beta chains below was sequenced from the same sample in a study of siplizumab effects on memory and regulatory T cells. Assay used: immunoSEQ multiplex PCR; TCRdb lists only in-frame clones, some missing. The profile shows approximately 100,000 clones, about 94% of them singletons. Sequenced material: Tregs sorted from blood. These receptors were collected from a human donor in good health.

The chain carries TRBV29-1 and TRBJ2-1; D might be TRBD2 (6 bases). CDR3 length: 11 amino acids. CDR1 is SQVTM, CDR2 ANQGSEA, per germline. Trimming pared 4 bases from V and 5 bases from J, leaving 6 bases between. The CDR3 DNA follows: TGCAGCGTTGCGGGAGACAATGAGCAGTTCTTC. It yields the protein CSVAGDNEQFF.

The J gene is TRBJ2-3, the V gene TRBV19; TRBD2 matches at 13 bases. The junction had 7 bases not matched to a gene; V was cut back by 6 bases and J by 4 bases. Germline loops: CDR1 LNHDA, CDR2 SQIVND (reference sequence). The CDR3 contains 16 residues. CDR3 nucleotides: TGTGCCAGTAGAAGACTAGCGGGAGGATTGCCAGATACGCAGTATTTT. Encoded protein: CASRRLAGGLPDTQYF.

The gene calls are TRBV28 and TRBJ1-5, with D tentatively TRBD1 (6 bases). V dropped 6 bases and J dropped 6 bases, with 12 bases sitting between them. This CDR3 region has 13 residues. The V gene's germline CDR1 is MDHEN and CDR2 SYDVKM. The CDR3 DNA follows: TGTGCCAGCAGGTCCAGGGGTACTCAGCCCCAGCATTTT. This codes for CASRSRGTQPQHF.

The J gene is TRBJ2-7, the V gene TRBV2; 9 nucleotides match TRBD1. J was trimmed by 3 bases and V by 2 bases; bases with no gene match: 5. The germline V gene encodes CDR1 SNHLY and CDR2 FYNNEI. This CDR3 region has 15 residues. The CDR3 DNA reads TGTGCCAGCAGTGAATTTGTGACAGGGGGCTACGAGCAGTACTTC. It translates to CASSEFVTGGYEQYF. The whole variable domain, remainder taken from reference TRBV2 and TRBJ2-7, is EPEVTQTPSHQVTQMGQEVILRCVPISNHLYFYWYRQILGQKVEFLVSFYNNEISEKSEIFDDQFSVERPDGSNFTLKIRSTKLEDSAMYFCASSEFVTGGYEQYFGPGTRLTVT.

This clone was seen more than once but under ten times. This rearrangement joins TRBV6-5 to TRBJ2-3; D is ambiguous. V lost 3 bases, J lost 4 bases, and 8 bases lay in between. The CDR3 covers 13 residues. Looked up from germline, CDR1 is MNHEY and CDR2 is SVGAGI. CDR3 in DNA: TGTGCCAGCAGTTATCTCACTGCAGATACGCAGTATTTT. As protein: CASSYLTADTQYF.

This chain links TRBV10-3 with TRBJ2-3; D call uncertain. Germline V gene data show CDR1 as ENHRY and CDR2 as SYGVKD. Trimming shortened V by 3 bases and J by 6 bases, and 10 bases separated the two germline ends. The length of the CDR3 is 13 residues. Here the CDR3 reads CAISESPYDTQYF. CDR3 bases: TGTGCCATCAGTGAAAGTCCTTACGATACGCAGTATTTT.

J is TRBJ2-5 and V is TRBV7-2; TRBD2 is a possible D gene (6 bases). Per germline, CDR1 SGHTA and CDR2 FQGNSA. The CDR3 spans 15 residues. V lost 5 bases, J lost 1 base, and 14 bases lay in between. The CDR3 region has the DNA TGTGCCAGCAGCAGGAGGGCGCAGTTCCAAGAGACCCAGTACTTC. It translates to CASSRRAQFQETQYF.

The rearrangement uses TRBV2 and TRBJ1-1; D gene ambiguous. Germline CDR1 is SNHLY and CDR2 is FYNNEI. Trimming left V 3 bases short and J 5 bases short, with 19 bases between. The CDR3 is 16 amino acids. CDR3: CASSEAGFFLGTEAFF. The CDR3 DNA reads TGTGCCAGCAGTGAGGCAGGCTTCTTTCTTGGGACTGAAGCTTTCTTT. Supplemented by reference TRBV2 and TRBJ1-1, the full variable domain reads EPEVTQTPSHQVTQMGQEVILRCVPISNHLYFYWYRQILGQKVEFLVSFYNNEISEKSEIFDDQFSVERPDGSNFTLKIRSTKLEDSAMYFCASSEAGFFLGTEAFFGQGTRLTVV.

V is TRBV6-6 and J is TRBJ1-4, with 10 bases identical to TRBD1. V shed 8 bases and J 6 bases; nucleotides not matched to a gene: 9. CDR1 is MNHNY, CDR2 SVGAGI, per germline (reference sequence). The CDR3 extends over 15 amino acids. The CDR3 nucleotides are TGTGCCAGCCGAACCGGGACAGGGGCGCATGAAAAACTGTTTTTT. Translation: CASRTGTGAHEKLFF.

This clone was seen just once. The chain carries TRBV9 and TRBJ1-5; D unresolved. The V gene's germline CDR1 is SGDLS and CDR2 YYNGEE. V was pared by 0 bases and J by 4 bases, with 8 bases between. The CDR3 runs 14 residues. The CDR3 region has the DNA TGTGCCAGCAGCGTAGCGGCAGCTAATCAGCCCCAGCATTTT. It is translated as CASSVAAANQPQHF.

In this sample, this clone turned up once. J is TRBJ2-7 and V is TRBV9; D is possibly TRBD2 (5 bases). The CDR3 sequence is 14 residues long. The germline V gene encodes CDR1 SGDLS and CDR2 YYNGEE. The V and J ends lost 0 bases and 2 bases respectively, with 9 bases between them. The DNA of the CDR3 is TGTGCCAGCAGCGTAGATGTGGGAGCCTACGAGCAGTACTTC. It translates to CASSVDVGAYEQYF.

This chain links TRBV18 with TRBJ1-5; D remains unclear. CDR1 is KGHSH, CDR2 LQKENI, per germline. The V and J ends lost 1 base and 0 bases respectively, with 7 bases between them. The CDR3 has 15 residues. The DNA of the CDR3 is TGTGCCAGCTCACCACTACAGTATAGCAATCAGCCCCAGCATTTT. It codes for CASSPLQYSNQPQHF.

V usage is TRBV7-2 and J usage is TRBJ1-2; 11 bases line up with TRBD1. After removal of 3 bases from V and 6 bases from J, the junction contained 6 bases not matched to a gene. Germline CDR1 reads SGHTA; CDR2 reads FQGNSA. The CDR3 has 15 amino acids. The CDR3 sequence: CASSFGQGASHGYTF. CDR3 DNA: TGTGCCAGCAGCTTCGGACAGGGGGCGTCTCATGGCTACACCTTC.

V gene TRBV30 combines with J gene TRBJ1-4; D possibly corresponds to TRBD1 (6 bases). V dropped 2 bases and J dropped 5 bases, with 15 bases sitting between them. Germline CDR1 reads GTSNPN; CDR2 reads SVGIG (reference sequence). The CDR3 totals 15 residues. The CDR3 spells CAWSRNRVSNEKLFF. The CDR3 coding sequence is TGTGCCTGGAGTAGAAACAGGGTTTCAAATGAAAAACTGTTTTTT.

The chain couples TRBV4-1 to TRBJ1-4, with 9 bases matching TRBD1. V was pared by 5 bases and J by 0 bases, with 1 base of the junction left unmatched. Germline loops: CDR1 MGHRA, CDR2 YSYEKL. This CDR3 region has 15 residues. CDR3 amino acids: CASSRQGATNEKLFF. The CDR3 DNA sequence: TGCGCCAGCAGCAGACAGGGGGCAACTAATGAAAAACTGTTTTTT.

V usage is TRBV29-1 and J usage is TRBJ2-5; D could derive from TRBD1 or TRBD2 (5 bases each). The V end was cut by 6 bases, the J end by 1 base, with 9 bases between. The CDR3 is made up of 12 amino acids. CDR1 SQVTM and CDR2 ANQGSEA come from the germline V gene. CDR3 coding DNA: TGCAGCGTACGGGACCCCCAAGAGACCCAGTACTTC. Protein sequence: CSVRDPQETQYF.

The rearrangement uses TRBV18 and TRBJ1-1; D might be TRBD1 (5 bases). Germline lookup yields CDR1 KGHSH and CDR2 LQKENI. V shed 6 bases and J shed 4 bases, with 21 bases lying between them. This CDR3 is 16 amino acids long. The CDR3 reads CASSPTVGRGSTEAFF. CDR3 nucleotides: TGTGCCAGCTCTCCTACGGTGGGGCGAGGGAGCACTGAAGCTTTCTTT.

Here the CDR3 DNA reads TGTGCCAGCAGTGAAGCGGGGTCGAACACTGAAGCTTTCTTT. Its translation: CASSEAGSNTEAFF. The chain has TRBV6-1 and TRBJ1-1; D unclear. CDR3 size: 14 residues. V dropped 0 bases and J dropped 1 base, with 6 bases sitting between them. Germline CDR1 and CDR2: MNHNS and SASEGT.

The V and J genes are TRBV5-1 and TRBJ2-1; D is unclear. V gave up 0 bases and J gave up 7 bases, with 2 bases separating them. This CDR3 is built from 11 residues. From germline, CDR1 is SGHRS and CDR2 YFSETQ. CDR3 in amino acids: CASSLGNEQFF. The CDR3 DNA reads TGCGCCAGCAGCTTGGGGAATGAGCAGTTCTTC.

This chain connects TRBV4-1 to TRBJ1-3; 7 nucleotides line up with TRBD1. V gave up 4 bases and J gave up 2 bases; unmatched junction bases: 5. The CDR3 contains 15 residues. The germline V gene encodes CDR1 MGHRA and CDR2 YSYEKL. Here the CDR3 DNA reads TGCGCCAGCAGCCGATCGGGACAGCCTGGAAACACCATATATTTT. Translating gives CASSRSGQPGNTIYF.

The genes are TRBV30 and TRBJ1-2, with TRBD1 matching 10 bases. CDR3 size: 13 residues. The V and J ends lost 3 bases and 4 bases, in that order; junction bases with no gene match: 2. CDR1 is GTSNPN, CDR2 SVGIG, per germline (reference sequence). The CDR3 sequence: CAWRDRGFYGYTF. CDR3 DNA sequence: TGTGCCTGGAGGGACAGGGGGTTCTATGGCTACACCTTC.

The chain carries TRBV6-5 and TRBJ1-2; 9 bases are a match to TRBD1. V dropped 0 bases and J dropped 8; count of bases not matched to a gene: 7. Per germline, CDR1 MNHEY and CDR2 SVGAGI. CDR3 length equals 15 residues. The CDR3 DNA follows: TGTGCCAGCAGTTACTCGGGACAGGGCAAAGGAGGCTACACCTTC. Translating it yields CASSYSGQGKGGYTF.

This chain uses TRBV4-1 with TRBJ1-2, with D tentatively TRBD1 (5 bases). This CDR3 region has 15 residues. V dropped 3 bases and J dropped 0 bases, with 11 bases sitting between them. CDR1 and CDR2 from the germline V gene are MGHRA and YSYEKL. CDR3 in amino acids: CASSQTQEPNYGYTF. CDR3 sequence (DNA): TGCGCCAGCAGCCAGACACAGGAACCTAACTATGGCTACACCTTC.

J is TRBJ1-1 and V is TRBV6-5, with D possibly matching TRBD1 (6 bases). V was trimmed by 2 bases and J by 4 bases, leaving 17 bases between them. The CDR3 length is 16 residues. In germline, CDR1 is MNHEY, CDR2 SVGAGI. The CDR3 region has the DNA TGTGCCAGCAGTTACAGTAGAACAGGGCGACCCACTGAAGCTTTCTTT. Translation gives CASSYSRTGRPTEAFF.

This sequence joins TRBV21-1 and TRBJ1-4; TRBD1, as called in the table, went unchecked against the DNA. TRBV21-1 is annotated as a pseudogene. The CDR3 is made up of 16 amino acids. The CDR3 coding sequence is TGTGCCAGCAGCAAAACCGGACAGGCGTATAATGAAAAACTGTTTTTT. Its protein product is CASSKTGQAYNEKLFF.

The chain couples TRBV6-6 to TRBJ2-7, with D unresolved. The CDR3 has 14 residues. With 0 bases removed from V and 6 bases from J, the gap between germline ends came to 12 bases. Looked up from germline, CDR1 is MNHNY and CDR2 is SVGAGI (reference sequence). CDR3 amino acids: CASSYSLSQREQYF. CDR3 nucleotide sequence: TGTGCCAGCAGTTACTCCCTATCCCAGCGCGAGCAGTACTTC.

This chain connects TRBV30 to TRBJ2-1; a possible D gene is TRBD1 (5 bases). Trimming took 0 bases from V and 1 from J, leaving 19 bases between them. In germline, CDR1 is GTSNPN, CDR2 SVGIG (reference sequence). This CDR3 contains 18 residues. The DNA for the CDR3 is TGTGCCTGGAGTGTACCGTTGTCTACAGGCCTGTCCTACAATGAGCAGTTCTTC. Residues: CAWSVPLSTGLSYNEQFF.

This chain joins TRBV7-9 and TRBJ1-3; TRBD1 aligns across 7 bases. Germline loops: CDR1 SEHNR, CDR2 FQNEAQ (reference sequence). The CDR3 is 17 residues long. V dropped 4 bases and J dropped 0; count of bases not matched to a gene: 9. The CDR3 is CASSSPRTGHSGNTIYF. The CDR3 bases are TGTGCCAGCAGCTCGCCCCGGACAGGCCACTCTGGAAACACCATATATTTT.

This chain connects TRBV2 to TRBJ2-5, with 11 bases matching TRBD1. Germline loops: CDR1 SNHLY, CDR2 FYNNEI. CDR3 length: 16 amino acids. After removal of 6 bases from V and 2 bases from J, the junction contained 8 bases not matched to a gene. The CDR3 DNA reads as TGTGCCAGCAGACTAGCCCGGGACAGGGGGCAAGAGACCCAGTACTTC. It translates to CASRLARDRGQETQYF.

A few counts support this clone. This sample includes further DNA sequences coding for the same CDR3. J is TRBJ1-1 and V is TRBV20-1; D is undetermined. The length of the CDR3 is 11 residues. Germline V gene lookup returns CDR1 DFQATT and CDR2 SNEGSKA (reference sequence). V was trimmed by 2 bases and J by 1 base, leaving 2 bases between them. The DNA for the CDR3 is TGCAGTGCTAGAAGGAACACTGAAGCTTTCTTT. It yields the protein CSARRNTEAFF.

V and J are TRBV10-2 and TRBJ1-5; no clear D gene. Germline V lookup: CDR1 WSHSY, CDR2 SAAADI. The CDR3 loop spans 15 amino acids. V was pared by 6 bases and J by 0 bases, with 12 bases between. DNA for the CDR3: TGCGCCAGCAGGAAGGAATTAGGTAGCAATCAGCCCCAGCATTTT. This codes for CASRKELGSNQPQHF.

This chain joins TRBV5-6 and TRBJ2-1; no clear D. Trimming cost V 0 bases and J 6 bases, with 7 bases left between them. The CDR3 has 13 amino acids. Germline V CDR1 and CDR2: SGHDT, YYEEEE. CDR3 sequence reads: CASSLGVVNEQFF. Here the CDR3 DNA reads TGTGCCAGCAGCTTGGGAGTGGTCAATGAGCAGTTCTTC.